Presented here are 3 T cell receptor beta chains from one specimen sequenced in a study of blood T cell repertoires in COVID-19. Some clones are missing from TCRdb's copy, which holds only in-frame ones; the method was immunoSEQ multiplex PCR. The sample carries about 90,000 clones, 75% to 85% recorded once. Sequencing used peripheral blood. Receptors were obtained from a woman aged 70-85 years with acute or convalescent COVID-19.

The chain joins TRBV28 to TRBJ2-5; 8 bases fit TRBD2. Germline lookup yields CDR1 MDHEN and CDR2 SYDVKM. The CDR3 has 16 residues. The trim removed 5 bases at V and 5 bases at J, leaving 13 bases unmatched. For the CDR3, the DNA is TGTGCCAGCAGTCTCGCCGGGACTAGGGGTAGGGAGACCCAGTACTTC. It specifies CASSLAGTRGRETQYF.

V gene TRBV7-2 combines with J gene TRBJ2-7, with D perhaps TRBD2 (6 bases). The CDR3 consists of 14 residues. Germline CDR1 reads SGHTA; CDR2 reads FQGNSA. Trimming left V 0 bases short and J 3 bases short, with 9 bases between. CDR3 amino acids: CASSLALANYEQYF. As DNA, the CDR3 is TGTGCCAGCAGCTTAGCACTAGCTAACTACGAGCAGTACTTC.

J is TRBJ2-7 and V is TRBV30, with 8 bases aligning to TRBD1. Germline assignment: CDR1 GTSNPN and CDR2 SVGIG (reference sequence). The length of the CDR3 is 13 residues. Trimming removed 3 bases from V and 7 bases from J; junction bases left unmatched: 8. This chain's CDR3 is CAWSMTGVREQYF. CDR3 sequence (DNA): TGTGCCTGGAGCATGACAGGGGTAAGGGAGCAGTACTTC.